The present entry profiles one T cell receptor beta chain with its context. Between the trimmed V and J ends, which lost 1 base and 5 bases, there was a span of 1 base. Germline-derived CDR1 and CDR2 are SNHLY and FYNNEI. CDR3 length: 11 residues. Punch biopsies of lesional scalp, plus peripheral blood, were taken from alopecia areata patients. PBMCs served as the source from which CD4+ and CD8+ T cells were sorted. This sample was taken from a study of CD8+ T cells in alopecia areata. Whole-study context: Patients received oral tofacitinib, 5 to 10 mg twice daily, for moderate-to-severe alopecia areata.

RNA, once extracted, was reverse transcribed into cDNA for use as the sequencing template. Sequenced by immunoSEQ multiplex PCR; TCRdb stores in-frame clones only, minus some. This table has about 150,000 clones, 45% to 60% appearing once. The clonotype originates from a human donor with alopecia areata. The sample comprised CD4+ T cells sorted from blood. The V gene is TRBV2, the J gene TRBJ2-3; D is undetermined. CDR3 sequence (DNA): TGTGCCAGCAGTGAAGGAGATACGCAGTATTTT. Protein product: CASSEGDTQYF.